This entry describes one T cell receptor beta chain. The data belong to a study of blood T cell repertoires in COVID-19. Study overall: Sites across the United States, Italy and Spain contributed samples from acute and convalescent COVID-19. T cells, B-cell-depleted T cells, or PBMCs provided the cDNA or gDNA that served as material.

This CDR3 has 18 residues. The V and J ends lost 4 bases and 7 bases, in that order; junction bases with no gene match: 13. The V gene's germline CDR1 is LNHNV and CDR2 YYDKDF (reference sequence). In the authors' workflow: How many nucleated cells were present was estimated from reference gene primer amplification. Libraries were prepared by immunoSEQ multiplex PCR; TCRdb keeps only in-frame clonotypes and omits some of them. For V, J and clone size, that table is used; D and trimming come from the DNA. The table records roughly 250,000 clones, around 82% of them present only once. The clonotype originates from an elderly woman with active or convalescent COVID-19. V is TRBV15 and J is TRBJ2-1, with 13 bases lining up with TRBD2. Sequences were obtained from peripheral blood. The CDR3 is CATSTTGTSGTFLNEQFF. In DNA, the CDR3 is TGTGCCACCAGCACGACCGGGACTAGCGGGACTTTTTTAAATGAGCAGTTCTTC.